This TCR beta chain is drawn from a study of T cell changes during pregnancy in multiple sclerosis. Using immunoSEQ multiplex PCR, the repertoire was profiled, and TCRdb retains in-frame clones only, with some absent. The sample yields about 75,000 clones, roughly 94% seen once. The material sequenced was CD4+ T cells from peripheral blood mononuclear cells, taken after pregnancy. The TCR originated in a female donor with multiple sclerosis, enrolled in a pregnancy study.

CDR3 bases: TGCGCCAGCAAATATCCCGGGACAGCTACTCGCGGAGACTACAATGAGCAGTTCTTC. Translated, it gives CASKYPGTATRGDYNEQFF. The V gene is TRBV4-1, the J gene TRBJ2-1, with 7 positions matching TRBD1. V was clipped by 7 bases and J by 3 bases; unmatched bases: 21. CDR1 is MGHRA, CDR2 YSYEKL, per germline. The length of the CDR3 is 19 residues.